These 6 T cell receptor beta chains share one sample of origin, sequenced in a study of T cell responses to AZD1222 COVID-19 vaccine. Clones were read by immunoSEQ multiplex PCR, and TCRdb kept only the in-frame ones, dropping some. In the table there are more than 100,000 clones, about 85% of which are singletons. The sequenced sample was peripheral blood, obtained on day 0 of AZD1222 vaccination. Source of these receptors: an adult in good health.

V is TRBV28 and J is TRBJ1-5; 7 nucleotides agree with TRBD1. V trimming: 7 bases; J trimming: 0 bases; junction bases outside the gene matches: 3. Germline V gene sequence: CDR1 MDHEN, CDR2 SYDVKM. The CDR3 covers 14 residues. CDR3 residues: CASTGQYSNQPQHF. The CDR3 coding sequence is TGTGCCAGCACGGGACAGTATAGCAATCAGCCCCAGCATTTT.

The chain combines TRBV2 with TRBJ1-1; the D is unclear. The CDR3 has 14 amino acids. Trimming shortened V by 2 bases and J by 5 bases, and 12 bases separated the two germline ends. The germline V gene has CDR1 SNHLY and CDR2 FYNNEI. The CDR3 protein is CASSEPQGWTEAFF. CDR3 DNA sequence: TGTGCCAGCAGTGAACCCCAAGGTTGGACTGAAGCTTTCTTT.

The chain carries TRBV28 and TRBJ1-1, with 8 bases that match TRBD1. Per germline, CDR1 MDHEN and CDR2 SYDVKM. CDR3 length equals 18 residues. The V and J ends lost 3 bases and 6 bases, in that order; junction bases with no gene match: 18. CDR3 amino acids: CASSLGTGTGRLSAEAFF. The CDR3 DNA reads as TGTGCCAGCAGTTTGGGGACCGGGACAGGTCGTCTGAGCGCTGAAGCTTTCTTT. The entire variable domain, with the rest obtained from reference TRBV28 and TRBJ1-1, is as follows: DVKVTQSSRYLVKRTGEKVFLECVQDMDHENMFWYRQDPGLGLRLIYFSYDVKMKEKGDIPEGYSVSREKKERFSLILESASTNQTSMYLCASSLGTGTGRLSAEAFFGQGTRLTVV.

The chain recombines TRBV6-5 with TRBJ2-5; no clear D gene. The V gene lost 3 bases and the J gene lost 5 bases, with 10 bases spanning the gap. The CDR3 sequence is 13 residues long. Germline V gene sequence: CDR1 MNHEY, CDR2 SVGAGI. CDR3 protein: CASSYATRETQYF. CDR3 coding DNA: TGTGCCAGCAGTTATGCGACCCGGGAGACCCAGTACTTC.

This clone was seen a few times. The chain has TRBV5-4 and TRBJ2-2, with D perhaps being TRBD1 or TRBD2 (6 bases each). The CDR3 covers 14 residues. The germline gives CDR1 SGHNT, CDR2 YYREEE (reference sequence). V dropped 4 bases and J dropped 4 bases, with 11 bases sitting between them. The CDR3 is CASSPGAPTGELFF. The CDR3 DNA reads as TGTGCCAGCAGCCCGGGGGCCCCCACCGGGGAGCTGTTTTTT.

This chain joins TRBV10-3 and TRBJ1-1, with unresolved D. Germline V CDR1 and CDR2: ENHRY, SYGVKD. The V and J ends lost 2 bases and 2 bases respectively, with 6 bases between them. CDR3 length: 13 amino acids. The CDR3 reads CAISEGINTEAFF. The DNA for the CDR3 is TGTGCCATCAGTGAGGGGATTAACACTGAAGCTTTCTTT.